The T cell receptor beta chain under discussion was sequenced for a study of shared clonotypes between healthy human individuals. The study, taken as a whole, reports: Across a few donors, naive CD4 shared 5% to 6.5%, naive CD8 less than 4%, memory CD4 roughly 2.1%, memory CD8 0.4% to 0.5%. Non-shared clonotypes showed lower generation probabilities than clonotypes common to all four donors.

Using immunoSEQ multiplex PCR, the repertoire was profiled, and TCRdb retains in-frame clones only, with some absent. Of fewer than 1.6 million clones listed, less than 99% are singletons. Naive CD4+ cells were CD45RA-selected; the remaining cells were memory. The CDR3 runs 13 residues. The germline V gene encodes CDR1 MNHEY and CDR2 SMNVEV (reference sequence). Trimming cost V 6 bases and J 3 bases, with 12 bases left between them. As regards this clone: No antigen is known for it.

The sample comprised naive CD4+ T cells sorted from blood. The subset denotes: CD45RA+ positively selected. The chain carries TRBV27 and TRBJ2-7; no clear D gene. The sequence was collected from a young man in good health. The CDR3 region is CASSSTRSYEQYF. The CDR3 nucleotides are TGTGCCAGCAGCTCTACACGGAGCTACGAGCAGTACTTC.